This T cell receptor (beta chain) was recovered during a study of T cell repertoires in cytomegalovirus infection. Study overall: Both a matching HLA type and CMV infection were indicated by public TCR beta signatures. Findings of the study overall: The ex vivo response was dominated by HLA-C-restricted CMV-specific TCR beta clonotypes.

Each CDR3 protein gets one entry after TCRdb re-called the reads with MiXCR. The sample has hundreds of thousands of distinct CDR3 sequences; around 35% are singletons. Points on this clonotype: Its target is not known.

Per the germline V gene, CDR1 is ENHRY and CDR2 is SYGVKD. The V and J ends lost 2 bases and 8 bases, in that order; junction bases with no gene match: 9. The CDR3 is 15 residues long. The sample in question was cultured PBMCs, obtained from culture after CMV antigen stimulation. The receptor was isolated from a human donor in good health (CMV status not recorded). Some clones in this sample may be carry-over from other donors' samples. The gene calls are TRBV10-3 and TRBJ2-1; 7 bases map to TRBD2. CDR3 nucleotide sequence: TGTGCCATCAGTGAGGCTGAAGCGGGGATATATGAGCAGTTCTTC. The encoded protein is CAISEAEAGIYEQFF.